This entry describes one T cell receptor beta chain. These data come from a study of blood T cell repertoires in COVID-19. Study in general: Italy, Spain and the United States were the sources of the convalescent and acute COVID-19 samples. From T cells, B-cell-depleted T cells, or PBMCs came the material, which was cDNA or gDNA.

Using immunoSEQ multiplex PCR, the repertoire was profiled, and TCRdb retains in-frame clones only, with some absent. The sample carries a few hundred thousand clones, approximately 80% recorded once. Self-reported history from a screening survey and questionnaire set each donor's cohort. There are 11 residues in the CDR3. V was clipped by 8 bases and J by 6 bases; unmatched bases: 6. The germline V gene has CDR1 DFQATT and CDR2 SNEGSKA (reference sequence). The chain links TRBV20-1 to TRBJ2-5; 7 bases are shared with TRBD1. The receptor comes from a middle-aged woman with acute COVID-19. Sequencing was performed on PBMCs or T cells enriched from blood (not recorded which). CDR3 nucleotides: TGCAGTTATCACAGGGGCCAGACCCAGTACTTC. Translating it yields CSYHRGQTQYF.